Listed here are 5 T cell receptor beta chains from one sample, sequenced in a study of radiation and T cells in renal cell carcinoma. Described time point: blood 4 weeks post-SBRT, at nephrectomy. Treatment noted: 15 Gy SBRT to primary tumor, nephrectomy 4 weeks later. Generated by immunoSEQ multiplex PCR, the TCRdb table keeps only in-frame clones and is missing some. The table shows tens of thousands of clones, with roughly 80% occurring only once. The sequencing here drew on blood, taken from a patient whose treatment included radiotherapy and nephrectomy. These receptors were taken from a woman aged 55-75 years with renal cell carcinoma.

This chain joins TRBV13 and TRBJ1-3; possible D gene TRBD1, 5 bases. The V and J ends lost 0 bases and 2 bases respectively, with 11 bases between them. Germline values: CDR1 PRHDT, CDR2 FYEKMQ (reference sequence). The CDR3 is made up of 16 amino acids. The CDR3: CASSLGPGGTGNTIYF. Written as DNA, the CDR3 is TGTGCCAGCAGCTTAGGCCCGGGGGGAACTGGAAACACCATATATTTT.

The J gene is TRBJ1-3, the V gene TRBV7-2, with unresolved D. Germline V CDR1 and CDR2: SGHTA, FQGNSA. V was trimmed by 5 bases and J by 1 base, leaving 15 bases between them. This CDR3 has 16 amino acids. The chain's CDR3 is CASSLAGVPSGNTIYF. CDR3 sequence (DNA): TGTGCCAGCAGCCTCGCCGGGGTCCCTTCTGGAAACACCATATATTTT.

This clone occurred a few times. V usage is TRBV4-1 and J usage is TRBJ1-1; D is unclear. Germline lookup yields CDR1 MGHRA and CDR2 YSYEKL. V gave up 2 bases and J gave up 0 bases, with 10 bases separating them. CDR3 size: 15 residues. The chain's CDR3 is CASSQSTQLNTEAFF. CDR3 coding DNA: TGCGCCAGCAGCCAATCGACACAATTGAACACTGAAGCTTTCTTT.

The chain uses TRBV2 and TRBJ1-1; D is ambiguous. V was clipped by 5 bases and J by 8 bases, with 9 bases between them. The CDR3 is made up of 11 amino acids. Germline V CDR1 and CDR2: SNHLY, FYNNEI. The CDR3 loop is CASSYAWEAFF. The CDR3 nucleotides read TGTGCCAGCAGTTACGCATGGGAAGCTTTCTTT.

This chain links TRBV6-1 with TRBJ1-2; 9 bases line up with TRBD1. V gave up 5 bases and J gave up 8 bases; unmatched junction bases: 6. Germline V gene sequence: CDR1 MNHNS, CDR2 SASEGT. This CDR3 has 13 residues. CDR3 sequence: CASSPWDREGYTF. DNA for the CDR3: TGTGCCAGCAGTCCGTGGGACAGGGAGGGCTACACCTTC.